This record concerns one T cell receptor (beta chain) sequence. Its specificity is unknown. Data came from immunoSEQ multiplex PCR; TCRdb stores just in-frame clones and leaves some out. The sample has tens of thousands of clones, around nine tenths seen once. The V end was cut by 7 bases, the J end by 2 bases, with 14 bases between. The CDR3 spans 14 residues. Germline V lookup: CDR1 SNHLY, CDR2 FYNNEI. The data belong to a study of T cell responses to AZD1222 COVID-19 vaccine. Study conclusions and caveats: Targets within unmutated variant regions were reportedly found for nearly half of spike-specific TCRs. The repertoires were collected only after the peak T cell response. Just a handful of AZD1222 recipients were seropositive at baseline. Spike-specific TCR breadth and depth both grew after two AZD1222 doses.

The receptor comes from an adult in good health. J is TRBJ1-2 and V is TRBV2, with a possible D match to TRBD1 (6 bases). The material was peripheral blood, obtained on day 0 of AZD1222 vaccination. This CDR3 is CASTPKGVNYGYTF. The DNA for the CDR3 is TGTGCCAGCACCCCCAAGGGGGTCAACTATGGCTACACCTTC. The full variable domain, its missing parts supplied by reference TRBV2 and TRBJ1-2, is EPEVTQTPSHQVTQMGQEVILRCVPISNHLYFYWYRQILGQKVEFLVSFYNNEISEKSEIFDDQFSVERPDGSNFTLKIRSTKLEDSAMYFCASTPKGVNYGYTFGSGTRLTVV.